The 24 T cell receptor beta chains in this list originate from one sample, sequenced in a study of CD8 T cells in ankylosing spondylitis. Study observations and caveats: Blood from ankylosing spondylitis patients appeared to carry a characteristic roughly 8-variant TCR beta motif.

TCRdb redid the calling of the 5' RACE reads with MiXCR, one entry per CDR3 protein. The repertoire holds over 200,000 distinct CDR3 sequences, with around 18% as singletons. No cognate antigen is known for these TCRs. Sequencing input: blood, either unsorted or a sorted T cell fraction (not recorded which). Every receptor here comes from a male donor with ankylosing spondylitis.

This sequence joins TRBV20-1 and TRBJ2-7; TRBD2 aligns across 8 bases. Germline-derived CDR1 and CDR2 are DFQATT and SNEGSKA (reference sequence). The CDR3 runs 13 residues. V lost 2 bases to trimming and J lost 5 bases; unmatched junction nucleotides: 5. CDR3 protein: CSARRSGSHEQYF. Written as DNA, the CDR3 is TGCAGTGCTAGACGAAGCGGGAGTCACGAGCAGTACTTC.

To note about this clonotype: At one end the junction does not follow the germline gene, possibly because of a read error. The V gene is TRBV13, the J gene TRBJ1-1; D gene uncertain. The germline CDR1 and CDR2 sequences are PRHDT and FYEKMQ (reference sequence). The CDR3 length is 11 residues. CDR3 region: CASSLAQNLWF. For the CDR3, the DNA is TGTGCCAGCAGCTTAGCCCAGAATTTGTGGTTT.

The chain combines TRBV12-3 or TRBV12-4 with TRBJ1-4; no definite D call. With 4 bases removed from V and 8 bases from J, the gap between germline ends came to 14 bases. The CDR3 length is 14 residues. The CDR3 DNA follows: TGTGCCAGCAGTTCCCTTCCCGGTGGAGAAAAACTGTTTTTT. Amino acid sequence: CASSSLPGGEKLFF.

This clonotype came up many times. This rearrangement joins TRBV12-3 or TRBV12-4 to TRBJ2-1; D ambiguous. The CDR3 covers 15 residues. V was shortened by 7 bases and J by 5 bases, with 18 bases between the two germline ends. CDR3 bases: TGTGCCAGCACCATATCCTTTAACTACGACAATGAGCAGTTCTTC. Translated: CASTISFNYDNEQFF.

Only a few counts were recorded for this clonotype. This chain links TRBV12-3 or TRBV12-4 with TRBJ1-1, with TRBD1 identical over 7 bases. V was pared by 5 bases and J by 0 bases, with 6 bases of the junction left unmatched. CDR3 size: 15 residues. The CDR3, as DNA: TGTGCCAGCAGTACACCGACAGGGATGAACACTGAAGCTTTCTTT. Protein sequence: CASSTPTGMNTEAFF.

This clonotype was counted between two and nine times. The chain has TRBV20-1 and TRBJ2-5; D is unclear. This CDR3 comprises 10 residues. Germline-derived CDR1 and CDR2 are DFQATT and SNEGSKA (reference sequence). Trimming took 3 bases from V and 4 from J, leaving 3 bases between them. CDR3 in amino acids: CSARGETQYF. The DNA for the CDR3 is TGCAGTGCTAGGGGAGAGACCCAGTACTTC.

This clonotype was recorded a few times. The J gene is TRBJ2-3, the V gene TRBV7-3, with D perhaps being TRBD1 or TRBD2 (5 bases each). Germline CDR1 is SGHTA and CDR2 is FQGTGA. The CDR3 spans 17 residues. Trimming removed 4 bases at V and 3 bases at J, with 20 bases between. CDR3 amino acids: CASSSIVPFWGTDTQYF. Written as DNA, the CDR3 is TGTGCCAGCAGCTCAATCGTCCCATTTTGGGGGACAGATACGCAGTATTTT.

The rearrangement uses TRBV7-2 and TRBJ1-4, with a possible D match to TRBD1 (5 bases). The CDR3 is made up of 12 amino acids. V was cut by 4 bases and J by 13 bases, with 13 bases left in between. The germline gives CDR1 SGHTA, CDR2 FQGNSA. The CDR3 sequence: CASSSGGTGLFF. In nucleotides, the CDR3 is TGTGCCAGCAGCTCGGGGGGTACAGGACTGTTTTTT.

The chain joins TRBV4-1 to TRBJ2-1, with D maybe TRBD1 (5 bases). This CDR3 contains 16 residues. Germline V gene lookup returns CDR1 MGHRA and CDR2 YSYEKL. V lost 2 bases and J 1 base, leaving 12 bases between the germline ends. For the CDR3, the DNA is TGCGCCAGCAGCCAACTGGCAGGGATGTCCTACAATGAGCAGTTCTTC. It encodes CASSQLAGMSYNEQFF.

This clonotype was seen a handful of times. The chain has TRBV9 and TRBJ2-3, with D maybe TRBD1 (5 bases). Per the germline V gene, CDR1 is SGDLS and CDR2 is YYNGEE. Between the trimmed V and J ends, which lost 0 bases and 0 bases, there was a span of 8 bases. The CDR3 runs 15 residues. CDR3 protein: CASSVGGDSTDTQYF. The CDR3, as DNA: TGTGCCAGCAGCGTAGGGGGCGATAGCACAGATACGCAGTATTTT.

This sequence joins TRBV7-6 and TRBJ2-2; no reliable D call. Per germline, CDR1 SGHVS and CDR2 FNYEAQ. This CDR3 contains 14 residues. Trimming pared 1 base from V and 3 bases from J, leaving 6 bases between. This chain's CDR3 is CASSLGIDTGELFF. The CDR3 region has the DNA TGTGCCAGCAGCTTAGGTATCGACACCGGGGAGCTGTTTTTT.

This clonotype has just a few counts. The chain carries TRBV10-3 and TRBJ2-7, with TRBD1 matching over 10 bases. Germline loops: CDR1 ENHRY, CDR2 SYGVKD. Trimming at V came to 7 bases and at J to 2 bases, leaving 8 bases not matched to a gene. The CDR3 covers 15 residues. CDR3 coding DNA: TGTGCCATCATTAACCGGGACAGGGGAACCTACGAGCAGTACTTC. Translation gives CAIINRDRGTYEQYF.

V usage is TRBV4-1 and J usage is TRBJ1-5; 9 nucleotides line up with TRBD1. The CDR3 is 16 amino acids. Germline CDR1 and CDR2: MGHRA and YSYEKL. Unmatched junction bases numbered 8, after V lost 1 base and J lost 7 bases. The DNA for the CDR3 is TGCGCCAGCAGCCAAGTAACCGGGACAGGGTTCCAGCCCCAGCATTTT. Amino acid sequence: CASSQVTGTGFQPQHF.

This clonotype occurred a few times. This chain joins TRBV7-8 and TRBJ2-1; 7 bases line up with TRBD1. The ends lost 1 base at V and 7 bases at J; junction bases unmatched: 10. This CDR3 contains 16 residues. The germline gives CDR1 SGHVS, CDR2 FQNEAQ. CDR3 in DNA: TGTGCCAGCAGCTTAGGGCCTACAGGGGTCGTGAATGAGCAGTTCTTC. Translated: CASSLGPTGVVNEQFF.

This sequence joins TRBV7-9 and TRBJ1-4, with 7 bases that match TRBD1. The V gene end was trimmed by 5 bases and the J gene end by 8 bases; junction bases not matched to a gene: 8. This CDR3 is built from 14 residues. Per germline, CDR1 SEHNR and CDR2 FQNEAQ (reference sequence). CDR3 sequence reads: CASSADPQGEKLFF. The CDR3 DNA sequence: TGTGCCAGCAGCGCGGACCCACAGGGGGAAAAACTGTTTTTT.

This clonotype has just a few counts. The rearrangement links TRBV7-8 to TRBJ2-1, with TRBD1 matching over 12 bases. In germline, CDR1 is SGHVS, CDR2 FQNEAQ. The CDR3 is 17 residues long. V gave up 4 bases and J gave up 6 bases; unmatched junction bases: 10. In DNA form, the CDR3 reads TGTGCCAGCAGCTACCACCACTCGGGACAGGGGGCCAATGAGCAGTTCTTC. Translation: CASSYHHSGQGANEQFF.

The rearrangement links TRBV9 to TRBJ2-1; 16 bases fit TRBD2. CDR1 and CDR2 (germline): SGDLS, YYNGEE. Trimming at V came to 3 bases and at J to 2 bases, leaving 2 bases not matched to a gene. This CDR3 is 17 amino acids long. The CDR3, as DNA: TGTGCCAGCAGCGCCGGGACTAGCGGGGGGGCCTACAATGAGCAGTTCTTC. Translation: CASSAGTSGGAYNEQFF.

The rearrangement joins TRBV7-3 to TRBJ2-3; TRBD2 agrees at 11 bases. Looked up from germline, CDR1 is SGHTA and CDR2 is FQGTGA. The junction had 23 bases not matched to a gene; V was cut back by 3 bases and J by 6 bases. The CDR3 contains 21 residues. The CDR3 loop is CASSFTPGSGLAEHPLDTQYF. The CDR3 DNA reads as TGTGCCAGCAGCTTCACTCCGGGGTCGGGACTAGCGGAGCACCCCCTTGATACGCAGTATTTT.

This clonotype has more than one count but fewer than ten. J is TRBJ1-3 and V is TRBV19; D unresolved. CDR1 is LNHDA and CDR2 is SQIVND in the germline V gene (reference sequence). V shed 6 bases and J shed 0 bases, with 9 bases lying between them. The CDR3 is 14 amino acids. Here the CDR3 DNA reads TGTGCCAGTAGCCCGGTCTCCTCTGGAAACACCATATATTTT. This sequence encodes CASSPVSSGNTIYF.

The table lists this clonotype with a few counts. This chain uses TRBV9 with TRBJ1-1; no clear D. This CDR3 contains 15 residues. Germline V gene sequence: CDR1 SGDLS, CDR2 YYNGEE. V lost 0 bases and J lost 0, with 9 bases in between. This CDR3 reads CASSVDPGLNTEAFF. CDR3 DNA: TGTGCCAGCAGCGTAGACCCAGGACTGAACACTGAAGCTTTCTTT.

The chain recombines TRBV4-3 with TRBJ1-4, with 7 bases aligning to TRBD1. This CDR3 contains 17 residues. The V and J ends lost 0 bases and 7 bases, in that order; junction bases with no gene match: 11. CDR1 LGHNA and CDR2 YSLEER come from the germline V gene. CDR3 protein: CASSQDSAQGSLEKLFF. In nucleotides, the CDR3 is TGCGCCAGCAGCCAAGATTCGGCACAGGGGTCTCTTGAAAAACTGTTTTTT.

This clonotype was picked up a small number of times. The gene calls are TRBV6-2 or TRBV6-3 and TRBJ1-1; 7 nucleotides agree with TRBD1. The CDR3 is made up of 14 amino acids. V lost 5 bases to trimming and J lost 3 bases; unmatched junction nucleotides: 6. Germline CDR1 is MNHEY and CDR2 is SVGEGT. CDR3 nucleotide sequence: TGTGCCAGCAGTCTACAGGGGCCAGACACTGAAGCTTTCTTT. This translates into CASSLQGPDTEAFF.

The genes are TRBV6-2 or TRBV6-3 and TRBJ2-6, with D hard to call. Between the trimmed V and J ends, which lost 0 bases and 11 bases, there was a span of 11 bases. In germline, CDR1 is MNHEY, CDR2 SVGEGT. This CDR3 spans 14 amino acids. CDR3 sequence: CASSYSWGQDVLTF. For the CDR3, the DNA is TGTGCCAGCAGTTACTCTTGGGGTCAGGACGTCCTGACTTTC.

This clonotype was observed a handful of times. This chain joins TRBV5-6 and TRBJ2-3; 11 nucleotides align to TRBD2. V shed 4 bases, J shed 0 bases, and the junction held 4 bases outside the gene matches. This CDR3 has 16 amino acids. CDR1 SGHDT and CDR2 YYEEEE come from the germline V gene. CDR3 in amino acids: CASSGGLAESTDTQYF. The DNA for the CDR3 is TGTGCCAGCAGCGGGGGACTAGCGGAGAGCACAGATACGCAGTATTTT. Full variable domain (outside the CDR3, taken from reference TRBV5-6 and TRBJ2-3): DAGVTQSPTHLIKTRGQQVTLRCSPKSGHDTVSWYQQALGQGPQFIFQYYEEEERQRGNFPDRFSGHQFPNYSSELNVNALLLGDSALYLCASSGGLAESTDTQYFGPGTRLTVL.